Below, one T cell receptor beta chain is given with its context. Germline-derived CDR1 and CDR2 are KGHSH and LQKENI. CDR3 size: 16 residues. The V and J ends lost 3 bases and 2 bases respectively, with 14 bases between them. This specimen belongs to a study of blood T cell repertoires in COVID-19. Study details: The samples span acute and convalescent COVID-19 from the United States, Italy and Spain. PBMCs, B-cell-depleted T cells, or T cells were the source of the cDNA or gDNA that made up the material.

Authors' methods: The authors estimated nucleated cell counts from reference gene primer amplification. Sequencing was performed with immunoSEQ multiplex PCR; in TCRdb, only in-frame clones are kept and a portion is missing. V and J calls and clone size are those listed in that table; D and trimming were worked out from the DNA. The sample has some 260,000 clones, approximately 79% seen once; the top ten hold roughly 4%. Material: peripheral blood. The V and J genes are TRBV18 and TRBJ1-5, with D perhaps TRBD1 (5 bases). This receptor was taken from a woman aged 40 to 50 with active or convalescent COVID-19. CDR3 DNA: TGTGCCAGCTCACCCCAAGGGGATTTCGGCAATCAGCCCCAGCATTTT. Translating it yields CASSPQGDFGNQPQHF.